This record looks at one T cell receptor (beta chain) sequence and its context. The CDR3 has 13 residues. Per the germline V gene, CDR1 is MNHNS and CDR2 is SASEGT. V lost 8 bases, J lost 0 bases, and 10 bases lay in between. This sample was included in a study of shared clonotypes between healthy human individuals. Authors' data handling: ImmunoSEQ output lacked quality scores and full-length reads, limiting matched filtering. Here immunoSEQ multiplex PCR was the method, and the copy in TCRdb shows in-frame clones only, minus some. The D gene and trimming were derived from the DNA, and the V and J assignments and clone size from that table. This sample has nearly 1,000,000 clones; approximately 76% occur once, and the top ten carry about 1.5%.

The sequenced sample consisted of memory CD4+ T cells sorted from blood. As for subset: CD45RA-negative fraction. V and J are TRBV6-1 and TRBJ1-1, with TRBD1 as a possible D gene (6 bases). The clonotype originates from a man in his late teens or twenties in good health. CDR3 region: CASAGTMNTEAFF. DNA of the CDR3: TGTGCCAGCGCCGGGACAATGAACACTGAAGCTTTCTTT.